These 24 T cell receptor beta chains came from one sample sequenced in a study of blood T cell repertoires in COVID-19. Only in-frame clones appear in the TCRdb table, and some are missing; sequencing was by immunoSEQ multiplex PCR. Of around 100,000 clones in the sample, 90% are singletons; the top ten hold just over 5%. Sequenced material: peripheral blood. These receptors all come from a man aged 50-59 years with acute or convalescent COVID-19.

This clone was observed a single time. The chain recombines TRBV5-5 with TRBJ2-7, with 7 bases lining up with TRBD1. This CDR3 contains 16 residues. CDR1 is SGHKS and CDR2 is YYEKEE in the germline V gene (reference sequence). Trimming at V came to 4 bases and at J to 0 bases, leaving 10 bases not matched to a gene. The chain's CDR3 is CASSPWGGTDSYEQYF. The CDR3 nucleotides are TGTGCCAGCAGCCCGTGGGGTGGGACAGACTCCTACGAGCAGTACTTC. Full variable domain (missing parts from reference TRBV5-5 and TRBJ2-7): DAGVTQSPTHLIKTRGQQVTLRCSPISGHKSVSWYQQVLGQGPQFIFQYYEKEERGRGNFPDRFSARQFPNYSSELNVNALLLGDSALYLCASSPWGGTDSYEQYFGPGTRLTVT.

Only one count was recorded for this clone. The genes are TRBV28 and TRBJ1-6, with TRBD1 matching 9 bases. This CDR3 is 15 amino acids long. Germline V CDR1 and CDR2: MDHEN, SYDVKM. V was pared by 6 bases and J by 9 bases, with 9 bases of the junction left unmatched. CDR3 region: CASRATGGQRSPLHF. The CDR3, as DNA: TGTGCCAGCAGGGCCACAGGGGGCCAGCGTTCACCCCTCCACTTT.

J is TRBJ2-4 and V is TRBV11-3; 8 bases match TRBD2. The J segment lost 1 base and the V segment lost 1 base, leaving 9 bases of the junction unmatched. Per the germline V gene, CDR1 is SGHNT and CDR2 is YENEEA. This CDR3 spans 18 amino acids. CDR3 region: CASSLVIAGMGAKNIQYF. The CDR3 nucleotides read TGTGCCAGCAGCTTAGTGATAGCGGGAATGGGGGCCAAAAACATTCAGTACTTC.

J is TRBJ1-1 and V is TRBV6-5; 9 nucleotides line up with TRBD1. Per the germline V gene, CDR1 is MNHEY and CDR2 is SVGAGI. The CDR3 sequence is 14 residues long. V was clipped by 7 bases and J by 1 base; unmatched bases: 4. This CDR3 reads CASILTGGNTEAFF. CDR3 nucleotide sequence: TGTGCCAGCATTTTGACAGGGGGGAACACTGAAGCTTTCTTT.

The rearrangement uses TRBV2 and TRBJ1-5; 9 bases match TRBD1. Germline CDR1 reads SNHLY; CDR2 reads FYNNEI. The J segment lost 4 bases and the V segment lost 6 bases, leaving 4 bases of the junction unmatched. This CDR3 has 14 residues. The CDR3: CASRSGQGNQPQHF. Here the CDR3 DNA reads TGTGCCAGCAGATCCGGACAGGGGAATCAGCCCCAGCATTTT.

The genes are TRBV13 and TRBJ1-2, with 8 bases that match TRBD1. This CDR3 region has 15 residues. Germline V gene lookup returns CDR1 PRHDT and CDR2 FYEKMQ (reference sequence). V lost 2 bases to trimming and J lost 4 bases; unmatched junction nucleotides: 6. CDR3 protein: CASSLTRTGGYGYTF. The CDR3 DNA reads as TGTGCCAGCAGCTTAACCAGAACAGGGGGCTATGGCTACACCTTC.

This clone was seen a handful of times. The J gene is TRBJ2-7, the V gene TRBV3-1 (or the pseudogene TRBV3-2); 10 positions agree with TRBD1. The CDR3 length is 17 residues. Germline V CDR1 and CDR2: LGHDT, YNNKEL (reference sequence). Losses at the gene ends were 0 bases for V and 6 bases for J; bases not matched to a gene: 11. CDR3 region: CASSQDDWDRGFSEQYF. The CDR3 nucleotides are TGTGCCAGCAGCCAAGACGATTGGGACAGGGGATTCAGCGAGCAGTACTTC.

The chain links TRBV7-9 to TRBJ1-6, with D possibly matching TRBD1 (6 bases). The CDR3 consists of 17 residues. Per the germline V gene, CDR1 is SEHNR and CDR2 is FQNEAQ (reference sequence). Deletions cut 1 base from V and 6 bases from J, with 16 bases between. CDR3 sequence (DNA): TGTGCCAGCAGCTTAGGGAGCCTTGGGACACCTAATTCACCCCTCCACTTT. This gives the protein CASSLGSLGTPNSPLHF. The whole variable domain, remainder taken from reference TRBV7-9 and TRBJ1-6, is DTGVSQNPRHKITKRGQNVTFRCDPISEHNRLYWYRQTLGQGPEFLTYFQNEAQLEKSRLLSDRFSAERPKGSFSTLEIQRTEQGDSAMYLCASSLGSLGTPNSPLHFGNGTRLTVT.

CDR3 region: CATSRQRQGGRSTDTQYF. CDR3 sequence (DNA): TGTGCCACCAGCAGACAAAGACAGGGAGGAAGGTCCACAGATACGCAGTATTTT. This rearrangement joins TRBV15 to TRBJ2-3; TRBD1 is a possible D gene (7 bases). Trimming took 2 bases from V and 2 from J, leaving 20 bases between them. The CDR3 loop spans 18 amino acids. Germline loops: CDR1 LNHNV, CDR2 YYDKDF (reference sequence).

The chain is built from TRBV11-2 and TRBJ1-4, with D possibly TRBD1 on 5 matching bases. Germline CDR1 is SGHAT and CDR2 is FQNNGV. Trimming left V 2 bases short and J 1 base short, with 11 bases between. The CDR3 length is 16 residues. The CDR3 DNA reads TGTGCCAGCAGCTTAAACAGGATGAGAACTAATGAAAAACTGTTTTTT. Translated, it gives CASSLNRMRTNEKLFF. Combining the CDR3 with reference TRBV11-2 and TRBJ1-4 gives the whole variable domain EAGVAQSPRYKIIEKRQSVAFWCNPISGHATLYWYQQILGQGPKLLIQFQNNGVVDDSQLPKDRFSAERLKGVDSTLKIQPAKLEDSAVYLCASSLNRMRTNEKLFFGSGTQLSVL.

The chain has TRBV5-6 and TRBJ1-1; no reliable D call. In germline, CDR1 is SGHDT, CDR2 YYEEEE. V gave up 3 bases and J gave up 6 bases, with 9 bases separating them. The CDR3 is 12 residues long. For the CDR3, the DNA is TGTGCCAGCAGCTCACCCCCGGCTGAAGCTTTCTTT. It encodes CASSSPPAEAFF.

This chain connects TRBV5-1 to TRBJ2-3, with TRBD2 matching over 11 bases. V gave up 4 bases and J gave up 4 bases; unmatched junction bases: 14. The CDR3 length is 18 residues. CDR1 is SGHRS, CDR2 YFSETQ, per germline. CDR3: CASSNPGLAVRSSDTQYF. CDR3 coding DNA: TGCGCCAGCAGCAACCCGGGACTAGCGGTGAGGTCCTCAGATACGCAGTATTTT. The full variable domain, completed using reference TRBV5-1 and TRBJ2-3, is KAGVTQTPRYLIKTRGQQVTLSCSPISGHRSVSWYQQTPGQGLQFLFEYFSETQRNKGNFPGRFSGRQFSNSRSEMNVSTLELGDSALYLCASSNPGLAVRSSDTQYFGPGTRLTVL.

The chain uses TRBV18 and TRBJ1-5; D is ambiguous. Between the trimmed V and J ends, which lost 2 bases and 3 bases, there was a span of 14 bases. The V gene's germline CDR1 is KGHSH and CDR2 LQKENI. The CDR3 is made up of 16 amino acids. CDR3 amino acids: CASSPDHNTNNQPQHF. The CDR3 nucleotides read TGTGCCAGCTCACCAGATCATAATACAAACAATCAGCCCCAGCATTTT.

The chain joins TRBV5-6 to TRBJ1-6, with 9 bases matching TRBD1. V trimming: 0 bases; J trimming: 7 bases; junction bases outside the gene matches: 5. CDR3 length: 16 residues. The germline V gene encodes CDR1 SGHDT and CDR2 YYEEEE. CDR3 amino acids: CASSLVDGQGNSPLHF. For the CDR3, the DNA is TGTGCCAGCAGCTTGGTAGACGGACAGGGGAATTCACCCCTCCACTTT.

This sequence joins TRBV4-2 and TRBJ2-1; the match to TRBD2 covers 9 bases. Trimming took 4 bases from V and 3 from J; bases not matched to a gene: 1. Germline CDR1 LGHNA, CDR2 YNFKEQ. The CDR3 totals 14 residues. The CDR3 here is CASSPSGNYNEQFF. DNA of the CDR3: TGTGCCAGCAGCCCTAGCGGGAACTACAATGAGCAGTTCTTC.

This clone was found once. The V and J genes are TRBV5-1 and TRBJ2-2; TRBD1 might be the D (5 bases). CDR1 is SGHRS and CDR2 is YFSETQ in the germline V gene. The V end lost 5 bases, the J end lost 0 bases, and 8 bases lay between the germline ends. This CDR3 region has 14 residues. The CDR3 nucleotides are TGCGCCAGCAGGGACAACGCGAACACCGGGGAGCTGTTTTTT. It encodes CASRDNANTGELFF.

V gene TRBV5-4 combines with J gene TRBJ1-3; D unresolved. Trimming left V 6 bases short and J 1 base short, with 11 bases between. This CDR3 region has 14 residues. The germline gives CDR1 SGHNT, CDR2 YYREEE (reference sequence). The CDR3 bases are TGTGCCAGCACCGGCGGGATATCTGGAAACACCATATATTTT. Its protein product is CASTGGISGNTIYF.

V is TRBV5-1 and J is TRBJ2-1; 9 bases align to TRBD1. Germline values: CDR1 SGHRS, CDR2 YFSETQ. V lost 4 bases and J lost 12; bases outside the gene matches: 5. This CDR3 is 12 amino acids long. CDR3 sequence (DNA): TGCGCCAGCAGCGTGAAGACAGGGGGGCAGTTCTTC. It yields the protein CASSVKTGGQFF.

The chain carries TRBV7-8 and TRBJ2-1, with D unresolved. Trimming cost V 1 base and J 0 bases, with 10 bases left between them. Germline CDR1 SGHVS, CDR2 FQNEAQ. This CDR3 comprises 16 residues. CDR3 residues: CASSLEPLSSYNEQFF. The CDR3 DNA reads as TGTGCCAGCAGCTTAGAACCCCTGAGCTCCTACAATGAGCAGTTCTTC. The whole variable domain, filled in from reference TRBV7-8 and TRBJ2-1, reads GAGVSQSPRYKVAKRGQDVALRCDPISGHVSLFWYQQALGQGPEFLTYFQNEAQLDKSGLPSDRFFAERPEGSVSTLKIQRTQQEDSAVYLCASSLEPLSSYNEQFFGPGTRLTVL.

The rearrangement links TRBV11-2 to TRBJ2-5, with 7 bases lining up with TRBD1. The CDR3 length is 16 residues. The germline V gene has CDR1 SGHAT and CDR2 FQNNGV. The J segment lost 5 bases and the V segment lost 2 bases, leaving 11 bases of the junction unmatched. CDR3 sequence (DNA): TGTGCCAGCAGCTTAATTCTAGGGGGCTCAGGGGAGACCCAGTACTTC. This sequence encodes CASSLILGGSGETQYF.

V is TRBV7-9 and J is TRBJ2-7, with TRBD2 matching 12 bases. V gave up 4 bases and J gave up 4 bases; unmatched junction bases: 2. This CDR3 comprises 14 residues. Germline V gives CDR1 SEHNR, CDR2 FQNEAQ (reference sequence). CDR3 in DNA: TGTGCCAGCAGCTACGGGACTAGCGGGTACGAGCAGTACTTC. As protein: CASSYGTSGYEQYF.

This clone was found once. The gene calls are TRBV19 and TRBJ2-7; TRBD2 matches 10 bases. V lost 6 bases to trimming and J lost 6 bases; unmatched junction nucleotides: 5. The germline gives CDR1 LNHDA, CDR2 SQIVND (reference sequence). The CDR3 spans 13 residues. CDR3 nucleotides: TGTGCCAGTAGGCCCCTAGCGGGAGCCGAGCAGTACTTC. Translated, it gives CASRPLAGAEQYF.

The chain is built from TRBV19 and TRBJ2-3; 8 positions agree with TRBD1. Germline V gene sequence: CDR1 LNHDA, CDR2 SQIVND (reference sequence). The CDR3 has 15 residues. The ends lost 4 bases at V and 3 bases at J; junction bases unmatched: 6. This chain's CDR3 is CASSTRTGSTDTQYF. CDR3 nucleotide sequence: TGTGCCAGTAGTACTCGGACAGGGTCGACAGATACGCAGTATTTT.

The chain joins TRBV6-5 to TRBJ1-6; tentative D call: TRBD1 (5 bases). V was pared by 11 bases and J by 3 bases, with 14 bases between. This CDR3 contains 14 residues. Germline V CDR1 and CDR2: MNHEY, SVGAGI. CDR3 coding DNA: TGTGCCTCCCTAATCGGGGGCTATAATTCACCCCTCCACTTT. It specifies CASLIGGYNSPLHF.